Each of the 2 T cell receptor beta chains below was sequenced from the same sample in a study of T cell changes during pregnancy in multiple sclerosis. Profiled with immunoSEQ multiplex PCR; TCRdb holds only in-frame clones, not every one. The sample shows 55,000 to 65,000 clones, roughly 92% of them seen only once. The sequenced sample was peripheral blood, obtained in the second trimester of pregnancy. The receptors were gathered from a female donor with multiple sclerosis, enrolled in a pregnancy study.

The gene calls are TRBV4-1 and TRBJ2-7, with a tentative D call TRBD2 (5 bases). This CDR3 is built from 15 residues. Germline-derived CDR1 and CDR2 are MGHRA and YSYEKL. The ends were cut back, 4 bases at V and 0 bases at J, with 13 bases in the middle. The CDR3 DNA sequence: TGCGCCAGCAGCCTACGGGATTGGAGCTCCTACGAGCAGTACTTC. It specifies CASSLRDWSSYEQYF.

The rearrangement joins TRBV9 to TRBJ2-5, with 12 bases identical to TRBD2. V lost 2 bases and J lost 5; bases outside the gene matches: 10. CDR1 is SGDLS, CDR2 YYNGEE, per germline. This CDR3 is built from 17 residues. CDR3 coding DNA: TGTGCCAGCAGCGTTGCGCCTAGCGGGAGGGGTAGGGAGACCCAGTACTTC. Translated: CASSVAPSGRGRETQYF. Based on the CDR3 plus reference TRBV9 and TRBJ2-5, the full variable domain is DSGVTQTPKHLITATGQRVTLRCSPRSGDLSVYWYQQSLDQGLQFLIQYYNGEERAKGNILERFSAQQFPDLHSELNLSSLELGDSALYFCASSVAPSGRGRETQYFGPGTRLLVL.